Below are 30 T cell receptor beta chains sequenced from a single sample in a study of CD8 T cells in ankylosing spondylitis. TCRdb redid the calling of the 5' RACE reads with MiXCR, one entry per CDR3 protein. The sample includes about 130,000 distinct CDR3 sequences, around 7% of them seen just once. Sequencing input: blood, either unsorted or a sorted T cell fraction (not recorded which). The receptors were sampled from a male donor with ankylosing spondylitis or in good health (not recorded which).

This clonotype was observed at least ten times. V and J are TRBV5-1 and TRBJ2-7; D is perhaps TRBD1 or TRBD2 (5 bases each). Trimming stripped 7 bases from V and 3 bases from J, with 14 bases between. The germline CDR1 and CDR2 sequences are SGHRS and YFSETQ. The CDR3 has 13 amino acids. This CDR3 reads CASRPGHSYEQYF. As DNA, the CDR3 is TGCGCCAGCCGCCCGGGGCATAGCTACGAGCAGTACTTC.

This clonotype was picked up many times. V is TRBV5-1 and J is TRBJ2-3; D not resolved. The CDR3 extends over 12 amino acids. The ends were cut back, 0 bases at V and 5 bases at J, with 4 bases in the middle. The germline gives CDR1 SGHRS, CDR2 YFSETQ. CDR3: CASSLGGDTQYF. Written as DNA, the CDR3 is TGCGCCAGCAGCTTGGGAGGAGATACGCAGTATTTT.

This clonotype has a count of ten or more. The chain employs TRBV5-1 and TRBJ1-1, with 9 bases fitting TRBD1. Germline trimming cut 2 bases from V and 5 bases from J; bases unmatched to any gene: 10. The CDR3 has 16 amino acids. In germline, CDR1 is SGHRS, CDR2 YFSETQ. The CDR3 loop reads CASSFGRSTGGTEAFF. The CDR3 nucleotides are TGCGCCAGCAGCTTTGGAAGGTCGACAGGGGGGACTGAAGCTTTCTTT.

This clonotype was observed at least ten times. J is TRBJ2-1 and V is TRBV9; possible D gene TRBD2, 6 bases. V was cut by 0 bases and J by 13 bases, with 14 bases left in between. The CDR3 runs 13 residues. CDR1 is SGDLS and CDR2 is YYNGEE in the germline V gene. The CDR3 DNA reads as TGTGCCAGCAGCGTAGTTCTTGCGGGACTCCAGTTCTTC. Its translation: CASSVVLAGLQFF. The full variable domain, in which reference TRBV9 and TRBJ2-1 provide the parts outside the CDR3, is DSGVTQTPKHLITATGQRVTLRCSPRSGDLSVYWYQQSLDQGLQFLIQYYNGEERAKGNILERFSAQQFPDLHSELNLSSLELGDSALYFCASSVVLAGLQFFGPGTRLTVL.

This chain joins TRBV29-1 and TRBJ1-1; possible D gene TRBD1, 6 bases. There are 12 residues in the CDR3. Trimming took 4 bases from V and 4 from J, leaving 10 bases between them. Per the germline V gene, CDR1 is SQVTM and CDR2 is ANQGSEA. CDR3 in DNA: TGCAGCGTTGCAGGGGCTAGCACTGAAGCTTTCTTT. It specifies CSVAGASTEAFF.

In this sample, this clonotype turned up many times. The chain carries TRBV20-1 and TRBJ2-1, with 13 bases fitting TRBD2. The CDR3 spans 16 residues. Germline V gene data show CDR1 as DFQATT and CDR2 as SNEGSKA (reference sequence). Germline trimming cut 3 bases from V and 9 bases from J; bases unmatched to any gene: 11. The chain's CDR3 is CSARVLAGGPVLEQFF. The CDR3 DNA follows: TGCAGTGCTAGGGTACTAGCGGGGGGGCCTGTGCTTGAGCAGTTCTTC.

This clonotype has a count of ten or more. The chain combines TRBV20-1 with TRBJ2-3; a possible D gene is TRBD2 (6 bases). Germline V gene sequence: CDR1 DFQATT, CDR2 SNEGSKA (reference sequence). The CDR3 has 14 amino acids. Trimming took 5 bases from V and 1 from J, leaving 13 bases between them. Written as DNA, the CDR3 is TGCAGTGCTTCCACGGGCGGGGGCACAGATACGCAGTATTTT. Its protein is CSASTGGGTDTQYF.

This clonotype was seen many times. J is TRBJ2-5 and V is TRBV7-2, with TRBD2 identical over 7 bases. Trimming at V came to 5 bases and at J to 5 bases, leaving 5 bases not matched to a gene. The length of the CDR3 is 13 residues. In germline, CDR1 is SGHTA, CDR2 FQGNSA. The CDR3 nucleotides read TGTGCCAGCAGCCCGGCACTAGCGGAGACCCAGTACTTC. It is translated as CASSPALAETQYF. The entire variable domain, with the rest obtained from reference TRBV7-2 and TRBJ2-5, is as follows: GAGVSQSPSNKVTEKGKDVELRCDPISGHTALYWYRQSLGQGLEFLIYFQGNSAPDKSGLPSDRFSAERTGGSVSTLTIQRTQQEDSAVYLCASSPALAETQYFGPGTRLLVL.

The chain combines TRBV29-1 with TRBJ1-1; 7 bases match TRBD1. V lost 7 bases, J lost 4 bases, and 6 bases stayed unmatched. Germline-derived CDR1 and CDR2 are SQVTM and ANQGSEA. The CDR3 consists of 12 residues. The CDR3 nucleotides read TGCAGCGCCATACAGGGGCCCACTGAAGCTTTCTTT. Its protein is CSAIQGPTEAFF.

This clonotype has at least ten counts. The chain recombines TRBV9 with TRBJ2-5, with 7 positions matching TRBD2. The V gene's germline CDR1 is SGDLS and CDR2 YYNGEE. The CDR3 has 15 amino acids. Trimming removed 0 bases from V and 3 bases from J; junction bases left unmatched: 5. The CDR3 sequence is CASSVGGTTKETQYF. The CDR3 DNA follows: TGTGCCAGCAGCGTAGGAGGGACTACTAAAGAGACCCAGTACTTC.

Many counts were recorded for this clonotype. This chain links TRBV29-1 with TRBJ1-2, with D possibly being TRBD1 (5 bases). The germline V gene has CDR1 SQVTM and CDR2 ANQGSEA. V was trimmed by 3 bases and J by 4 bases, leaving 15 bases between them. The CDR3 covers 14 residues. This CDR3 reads CSVETREEAYGYTF. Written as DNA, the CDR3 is TGCAGCGTTGAGACCAGGGAAGAAGCCTATGGCTACACCTTC.

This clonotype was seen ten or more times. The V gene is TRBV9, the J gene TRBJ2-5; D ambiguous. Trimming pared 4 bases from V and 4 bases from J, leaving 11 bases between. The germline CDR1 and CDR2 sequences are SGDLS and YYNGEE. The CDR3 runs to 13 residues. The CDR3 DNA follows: TGTGCCAGCAGCCCCGAGGAAAGAGAGACCCAGTACTTC. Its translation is CASSPEERETQYF.

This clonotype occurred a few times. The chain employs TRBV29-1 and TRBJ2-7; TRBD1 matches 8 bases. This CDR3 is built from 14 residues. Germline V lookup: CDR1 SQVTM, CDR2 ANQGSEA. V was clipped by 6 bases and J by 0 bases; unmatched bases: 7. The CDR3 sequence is CSVRGQESSYEQYF. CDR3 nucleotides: TGCAGCGTGAGGGGACAGGAGAGCTCCTACGAGCAGTACTTC.

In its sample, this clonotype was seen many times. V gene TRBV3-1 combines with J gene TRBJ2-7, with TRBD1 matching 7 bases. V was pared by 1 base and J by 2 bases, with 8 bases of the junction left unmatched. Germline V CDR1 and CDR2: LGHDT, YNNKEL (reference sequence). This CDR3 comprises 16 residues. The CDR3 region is CASSQGGVGTAYEQYF. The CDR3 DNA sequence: TGTGCCAGCAGCCAAGGGGGAGTGGGGACAGCCTACGAGCAGTACTTC.

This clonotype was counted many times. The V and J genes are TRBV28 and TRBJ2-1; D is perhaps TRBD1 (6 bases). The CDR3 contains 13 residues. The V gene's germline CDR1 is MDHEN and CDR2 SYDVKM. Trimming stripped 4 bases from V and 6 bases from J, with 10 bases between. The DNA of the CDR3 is TGTGCCAGCAGTTCCGGACAGATCAATGAGCAGTTCTTC. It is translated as CASSSGQINEQFF.

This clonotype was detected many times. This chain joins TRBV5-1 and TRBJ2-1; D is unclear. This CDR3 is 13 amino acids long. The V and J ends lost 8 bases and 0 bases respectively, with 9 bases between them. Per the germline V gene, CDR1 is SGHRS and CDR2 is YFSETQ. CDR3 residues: CASGQSSYNEQFF. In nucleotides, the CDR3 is TGCGCCAGTGGCCAGAGCTCCTACAATGAGCAGTTCTTC.

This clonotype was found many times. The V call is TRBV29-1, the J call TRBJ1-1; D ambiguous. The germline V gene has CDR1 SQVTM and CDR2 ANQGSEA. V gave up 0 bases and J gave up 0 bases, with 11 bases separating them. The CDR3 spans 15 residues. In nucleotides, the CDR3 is TGCAGCGTTGAAGATCGGGCAGGTTTGAACACTGAAGCTTTCTTT. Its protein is CSVEDRAGLNTEAFF.

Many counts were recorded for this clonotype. CDR3 sequence (DNA): TGTGCCAGCAGTCCCTCGGGGCCCCCGAGCCCCTATGGCTACACCTTC. This encodes CASSPSGPPSPYGYTF. The rearrangement uses TRBV6-5 and TRBJ1-2; possibly TRBD1 for D (5 bases). CDR3 length: 16 residues. Trimming removed 5 bases at V and 4 bases at J, with 20 bases between. Germline V lookup: CDR1 MNHEY, CDR2 SVGAGI.

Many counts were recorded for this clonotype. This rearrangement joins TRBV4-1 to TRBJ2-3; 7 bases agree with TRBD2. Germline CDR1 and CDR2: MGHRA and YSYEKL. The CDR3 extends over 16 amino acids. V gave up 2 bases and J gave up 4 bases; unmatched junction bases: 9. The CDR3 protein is CASSQKPPGGSDTQYF. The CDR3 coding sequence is TGCGCCAGCAGCCAAAAACCTCCGGGGGGTTCAGATACGCAGTATTTT.

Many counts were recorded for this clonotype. CDR3: CASLPIGGLRTDTQYF. For the CDR3, the DNA is TGTGCCAGCCTTCCCATAGGGGGGCTTCGCACAGATACGCAGTATTTT. The V and J genes are TRBV6-2 or TRBV6-3 and TRBJ2-3; perhaps D is TRBD1 or TRBD2 (6 bases each). CDR3 size: 16 residues. Germline values: CDR1 MNHEY, CDR2 SVGEGT. Trimming stripped 8 bases from V and 1 base from J, with 19 bases between.

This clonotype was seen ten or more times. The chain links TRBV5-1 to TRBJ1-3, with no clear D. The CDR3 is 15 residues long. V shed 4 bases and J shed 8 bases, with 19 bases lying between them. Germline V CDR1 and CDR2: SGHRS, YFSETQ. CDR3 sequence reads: CASSAQDPTRDTIYF. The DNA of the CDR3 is TGCGCCAGCAGCGCACAAGATCCCACCCGGGACACCATATATTTT. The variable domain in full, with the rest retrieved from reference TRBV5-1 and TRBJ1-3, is KAGVTQTPRYLIKTRGQQVTLSCSPISGHRSVSWYQQTPGQGLQFLFEYFSETQRNKGNFPGRFSGRQFSNSRSEMNVSTLELGDSALYLCASSAQDPTRDTIYFGEGSWLTVV.

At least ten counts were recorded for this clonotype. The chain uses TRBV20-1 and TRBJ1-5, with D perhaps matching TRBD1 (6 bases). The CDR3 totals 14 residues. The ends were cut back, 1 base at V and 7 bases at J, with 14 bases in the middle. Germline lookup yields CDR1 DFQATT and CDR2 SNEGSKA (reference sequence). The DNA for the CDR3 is TGCAGTGCTAGAGTTGGGGGGCTTAGCCAGCCCCAGCATTTT. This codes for CSARVGGLSQPQHF.

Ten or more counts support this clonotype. The CDR3 spells CASSQDVYTDTQYF. CDR3 nucleotide sequence: TGTGCCAGCAGCCAAGATGTTTACACAGATACGCAGTATTTT. The rearrangement links TRBV3-1 to TRBJ2-3; D gene uncertain. The CDR3 covers 14 residues. Trimming pared 0 bases from V and 2 bases from J, leaving 6 bases between. Germline CDR1 is LGHDT and CDR2 is YNNKEL (reference sequence).

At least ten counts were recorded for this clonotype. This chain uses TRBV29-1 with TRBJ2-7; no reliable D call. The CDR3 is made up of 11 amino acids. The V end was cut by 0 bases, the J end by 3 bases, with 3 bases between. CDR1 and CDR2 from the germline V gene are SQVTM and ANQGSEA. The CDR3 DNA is TGCAGCGTTGAAGAGGGCTACGAGCAGTACTTC. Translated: CSVEEGYEQYF.

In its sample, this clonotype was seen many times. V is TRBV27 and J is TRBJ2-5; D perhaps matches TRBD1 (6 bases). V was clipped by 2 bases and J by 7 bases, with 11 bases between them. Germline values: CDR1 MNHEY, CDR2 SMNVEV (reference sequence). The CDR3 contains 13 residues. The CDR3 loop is CASSLQGSGTQYF. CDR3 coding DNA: TGTGCCAGCAGTTTACAGGGGAGTGGGACCCAGTACTTC.

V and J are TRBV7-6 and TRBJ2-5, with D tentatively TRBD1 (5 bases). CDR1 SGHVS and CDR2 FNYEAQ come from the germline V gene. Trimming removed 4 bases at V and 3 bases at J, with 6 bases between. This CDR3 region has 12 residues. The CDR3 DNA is TGTGCCAGCAGCTCGACAGAAGAGACCCAGTACTTC. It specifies CASSSTEETQYF. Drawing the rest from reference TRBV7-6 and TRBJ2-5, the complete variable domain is GAGVSQSPRYKVTKRGQDVALRCDPISGHVSLYWYRQALGQGPEFLTYFNYEAQQDKSGLPNDRFSAERPEGSISTLTIQRTEQRDSAMYRCASSSTEETQYFGPGTRLLVL.

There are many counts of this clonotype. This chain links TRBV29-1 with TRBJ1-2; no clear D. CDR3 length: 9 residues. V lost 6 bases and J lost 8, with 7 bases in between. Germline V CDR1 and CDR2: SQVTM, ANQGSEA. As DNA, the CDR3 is TGCAGCGTAGCGGAGGGCTACACCTTC. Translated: CSVAEGYTF.

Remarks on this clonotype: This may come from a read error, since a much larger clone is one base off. DNA of the CDR3: TGCAGTGCTATATTTAGCGGGACCGAGTCTTCCGAGCAGTACTTC. Translating gives CSAIFSGTESSEQYF. The rearrangement uses TRBV20-1 and TRBJ2-7; the match to TRBD2 covers 8 bases. The CDR3 spans 15 residues. V trimming: 4 bases; J trimming: 6 bases; junction bases outside the gene matches: 14. Germline assignment: CDR1 DFQATT and CDR2 SNEGSKA (reference sequence).

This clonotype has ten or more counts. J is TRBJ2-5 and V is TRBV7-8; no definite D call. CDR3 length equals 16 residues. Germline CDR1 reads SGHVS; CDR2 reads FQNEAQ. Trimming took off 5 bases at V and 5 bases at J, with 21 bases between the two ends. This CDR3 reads CASSNSWAAGAETQYF. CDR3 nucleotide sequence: TGTGCCAGCAGCAATTCTTGGGCAGCTGGAGCGGAGACCCAGTACTTC. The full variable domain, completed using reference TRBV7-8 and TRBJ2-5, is GAGVSQSPRYKVAKRGQDVALRCDPISGHVSLFWYQQALGQGPEFLTYFQNEAQLDKSGLPSDRFFAERPEGSVSTLKIQRTQQEDSAVYLCASSNSWAAGAETQYFGPGTRLLVL.

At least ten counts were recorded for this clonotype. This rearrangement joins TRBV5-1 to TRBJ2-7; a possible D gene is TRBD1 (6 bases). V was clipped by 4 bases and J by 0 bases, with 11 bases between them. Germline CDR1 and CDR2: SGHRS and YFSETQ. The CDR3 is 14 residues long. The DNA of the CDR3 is TGCGCCAGCAGCCCATGGACAGCCTCCTACGAGCAGTACTTC. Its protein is CASSPWTASYEQYF.